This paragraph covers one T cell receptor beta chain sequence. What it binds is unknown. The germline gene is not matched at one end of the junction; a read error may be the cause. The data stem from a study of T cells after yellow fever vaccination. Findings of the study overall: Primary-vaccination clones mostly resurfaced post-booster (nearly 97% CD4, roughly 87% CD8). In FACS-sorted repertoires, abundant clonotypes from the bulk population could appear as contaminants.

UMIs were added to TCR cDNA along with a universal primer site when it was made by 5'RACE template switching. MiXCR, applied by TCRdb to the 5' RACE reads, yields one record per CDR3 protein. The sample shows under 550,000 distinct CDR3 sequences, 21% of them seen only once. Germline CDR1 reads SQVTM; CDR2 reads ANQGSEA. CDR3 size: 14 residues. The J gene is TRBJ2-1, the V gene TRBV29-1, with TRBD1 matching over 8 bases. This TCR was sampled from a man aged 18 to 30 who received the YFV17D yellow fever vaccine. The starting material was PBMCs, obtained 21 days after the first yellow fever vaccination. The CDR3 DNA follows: TGCAGCGCCGCTCGGGACAGGCTTTACAATGACCAGTTCTTC. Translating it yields CSAARDRLYNDQFF.